Below are 5 T cell receptor beta chains sequenced from a single sample in a study of T cells in Graves' hyperthyroidism and ophthalmopathy. There were TCR beta CDR3 regions amplified from RNA transcripts. First-round RT-PCR with HTBI primers amplified the TCR CDR3 region. Using its own MiXCR run on the multiplex PCR reads, TCRdb lists one record per CDR3 protein. The data show some 370,000 distinct CDR3 sequences, approximately 18% seen once. Sample: blood. These receptors were obtained from a woman in her twenties or thirties with Graves' hyperthyroidism that later progressed to Graves' ophthalmopathy.

The sample holds many counts of this clonotype. V gene TRBV6-1 combines with J gene TRBJ2-5, with no clear D. CDR1 MNHNS and CDR2 SASEGT come from the germline V gene. V was trimmed by 6 bases and J by 5 bases, leaving 19 bases between them. CDR3 length: 15 amino acids. CDR3 region: CASRVSPGFAETQYF. The DNA of the CDR3 is TGTGCCAGCAGAGTATCCCCGGGCTTCGCCGAGACCCAGTACTTC.

This clonotype showed up many times. The gene calls are TRBV2 and TRBJ2-7; no firm D call. The length of the CDR3 is 14 residues. The germline V gene has CDR1 SNHLY and CDR2 FYNNEI. The V gene lost 7 bases and the J gene lost 5 bases, with 18 bases spanning the gap. The CDR3 is CASTLAPGADEQYF. The DNA of the CDR3 is TGTGCCAGCACCCTGGCCCCTGGAGCCGACGAGCAGTACTTC.

This clonotype occurred many times. The DNA for the CDR3 is TGTGCCAGCAGTGAAGAGAGTTGGAACGAGCAGTACTTC. It specifies CASSEESWNEQYF. This chain links TRBV2 with TRBJ2-7; no clear D. The ends were cut back, 1 base at V and 5 bases at J, with 9 bases in the middle. Germline lookup yields CDR1 SNHLY and CDR2 FYNNEI. This CDR3 is 13 amino acids long.

This clonotype was detected many times. The chain carries TRBV28 and TRBJ2-2; 9 nucleotides align to TRBD1. The CDR3 runs 18 residues. The trim removed 6 bases at V and 4 bases at J, leaving 15 bases unmatched. CDR1 is MDHEN, CDR2 SYDVKM, per germline. This chain's CDR3 is CASSPGTGFYLGTGELFF. The DNA for the CDR3 is TGTGCCAGCAGCCCCGGGACAGGGTTTTACTTGGGCACCGGGGAGCTGTTTTTT. Together with reference TRBV28 and TRBJ2-2, the CDR3 gives the full variable domain: DVKVTQSSRYLVKRTGEKVFLECVQDMDHENMFWYRQDPGLGLRLIYFSYDVKMKEKGDIPEGYSVSREKKERFSLILESASTNQTSMYLCASSPGTGFYLGTGELFFGEGSRLTVL.

The chain combines TRBV7-9 with TRBJ1-1; D remains ambiguous. V lost 5 bases to trimming and J lost 10 bases, with 17 bases between them. Germline CDR1 and CDR2: SEHNR and FQNEAQ (reference sequence). The CDR3 is 13 residues long. The CDR3 loop reads CASSPPIVDAAFF. As DNA, the CDR3 is TGTGCCAGCAGCCCGCCGATCGTGGACGCAGCTTTCTTT.